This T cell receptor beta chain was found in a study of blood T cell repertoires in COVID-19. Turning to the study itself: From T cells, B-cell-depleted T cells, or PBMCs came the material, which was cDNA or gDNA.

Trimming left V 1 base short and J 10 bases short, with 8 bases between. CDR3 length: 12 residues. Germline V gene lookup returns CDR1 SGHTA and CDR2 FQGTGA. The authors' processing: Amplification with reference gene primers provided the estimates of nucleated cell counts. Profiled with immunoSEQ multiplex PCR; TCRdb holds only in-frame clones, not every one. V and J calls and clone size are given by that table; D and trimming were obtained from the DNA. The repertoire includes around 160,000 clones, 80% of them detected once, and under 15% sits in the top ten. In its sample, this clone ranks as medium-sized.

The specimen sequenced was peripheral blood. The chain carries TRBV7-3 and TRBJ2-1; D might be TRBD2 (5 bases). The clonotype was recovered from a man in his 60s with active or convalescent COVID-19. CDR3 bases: TGTGCCAGCAGCTTAAACAAGCGGGAGCAGTTCTTC. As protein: CASSLNKREQFF.